This T cell receptor (beta chain) was retrieved from a study of T cells in Graves' hyperthyroidism and ophthalmopathy. RNA transcripts provided the source from which TCR beta CDR3 regions were amplified. The HTBI set primed first-round TCR CDR3 RT-PCR. TCRdb analysed the multiplex PCR reads with MiXCR anew, one entry per CDR3 protein. The repertoire has around 800,000 distinct CDR3 sequences, roughly 37% of them found once; the top ten carry around 10%. V lost 5 bases and J 6 bases, leaving 19 bases between the germline ends. The CDR3 length is 15 residues. Germline V lookup: CDR1 SEHNR, CDR2 FQNEAQ (reference sequence).

V is TRBV7-9 and J is TRBJ1-1; D perhaps matches TRBD1 (5 bases). The clonotype originates from a man aged 18 to 29 with Graves' hyperthyroidism. The sample taken for sequencing was blood. The CDR3 bases are TGTGCCAGCAGCCCCCTCCGGGAGGGGAGGGCTGAAGCTTTCTTT. It codes for CASSPLREGRAEAFF.